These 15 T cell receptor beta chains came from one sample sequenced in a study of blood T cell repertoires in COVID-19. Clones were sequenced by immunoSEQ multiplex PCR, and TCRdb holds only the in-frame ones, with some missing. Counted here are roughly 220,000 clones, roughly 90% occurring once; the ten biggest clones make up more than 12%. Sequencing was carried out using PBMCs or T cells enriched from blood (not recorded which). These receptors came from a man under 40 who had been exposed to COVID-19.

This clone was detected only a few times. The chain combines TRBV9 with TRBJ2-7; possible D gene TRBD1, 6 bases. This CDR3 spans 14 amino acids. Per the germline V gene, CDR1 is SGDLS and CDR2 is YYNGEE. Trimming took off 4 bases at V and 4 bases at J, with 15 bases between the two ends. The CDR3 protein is CASSPGQWAYEQYF. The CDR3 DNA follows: TGTGCCAGCAGCCCAGGACAGTGGGCTTACGAGCAGTACTTC.

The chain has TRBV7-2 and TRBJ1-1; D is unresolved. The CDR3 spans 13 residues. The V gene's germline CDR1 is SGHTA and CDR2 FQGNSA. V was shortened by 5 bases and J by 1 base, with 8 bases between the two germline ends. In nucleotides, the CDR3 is TGTGCCAGCAGCCTGATGGCGAACACTGAAGCTTTCTTT. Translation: CASSLMANTEAFF.

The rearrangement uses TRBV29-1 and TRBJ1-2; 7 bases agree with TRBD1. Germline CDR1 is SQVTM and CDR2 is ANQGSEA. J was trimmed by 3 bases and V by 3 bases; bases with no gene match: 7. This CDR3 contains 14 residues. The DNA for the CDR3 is TGCAGCGTTGAGATGGTCGGGACAGACTATGGCTACACCTTC. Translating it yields CSVEMVGTDYGYTF.

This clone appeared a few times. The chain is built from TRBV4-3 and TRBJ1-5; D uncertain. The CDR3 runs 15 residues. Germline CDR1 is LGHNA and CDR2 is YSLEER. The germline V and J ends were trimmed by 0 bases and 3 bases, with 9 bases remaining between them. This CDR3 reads CASSQENSFNQPQHF. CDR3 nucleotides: TGCGCCAGCAGCCAAGAGAACAGCTTCAATCAGCCCCAGCATTTT.

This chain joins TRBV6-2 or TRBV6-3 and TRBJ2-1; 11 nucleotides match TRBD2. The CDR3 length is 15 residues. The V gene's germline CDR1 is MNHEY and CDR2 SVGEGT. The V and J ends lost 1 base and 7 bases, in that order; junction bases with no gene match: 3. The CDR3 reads CASSYLAGGPNEQFF. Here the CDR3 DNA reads TGTGCCAGCAGTTACTTAGCGGGGGGGCCAAATGAGCAGTTCTTC.

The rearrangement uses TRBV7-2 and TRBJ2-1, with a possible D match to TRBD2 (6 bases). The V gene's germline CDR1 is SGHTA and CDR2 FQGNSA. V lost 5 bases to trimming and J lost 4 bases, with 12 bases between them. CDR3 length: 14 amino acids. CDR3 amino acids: CASSPAGRYNEQFF. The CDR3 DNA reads TGTGCCAGCAGCCCGGCGGGGAGGTACAATGAGCAGTTCTTC.

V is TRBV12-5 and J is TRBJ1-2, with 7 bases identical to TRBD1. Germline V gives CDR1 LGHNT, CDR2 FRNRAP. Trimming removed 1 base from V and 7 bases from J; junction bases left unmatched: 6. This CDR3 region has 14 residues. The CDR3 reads CASGLGTGESGYTF. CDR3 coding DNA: TGTGCTAGTGGTTTGGGTACAGGGGAGTCTGGCTACACCTTC.

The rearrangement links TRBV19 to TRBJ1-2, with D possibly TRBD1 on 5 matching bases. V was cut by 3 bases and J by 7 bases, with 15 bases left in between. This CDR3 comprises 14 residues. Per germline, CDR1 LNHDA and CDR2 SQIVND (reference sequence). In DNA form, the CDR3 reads TGTGCCAGTAGTATTAGGGGCAATCCCTCTGGCTACACCTTC. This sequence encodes CASSIRGNPSGYTF.

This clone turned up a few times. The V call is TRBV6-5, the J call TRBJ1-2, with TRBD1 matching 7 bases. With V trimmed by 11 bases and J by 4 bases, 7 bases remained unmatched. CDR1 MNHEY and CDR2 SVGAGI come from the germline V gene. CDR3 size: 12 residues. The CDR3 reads CAGTQGSYGYTF. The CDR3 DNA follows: TGTGCCGGGACACAGGGGAGCTATGGCTACACCTTC.

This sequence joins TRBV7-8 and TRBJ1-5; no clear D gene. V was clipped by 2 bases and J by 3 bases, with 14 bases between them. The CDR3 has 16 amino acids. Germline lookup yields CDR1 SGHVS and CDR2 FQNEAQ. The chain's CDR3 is CASSLTWQAINQPQHF. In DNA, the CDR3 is TGTGCCAGCAGCTTAACCTGGCAGGCGATCAATCAGCCCCAGCATTTT.

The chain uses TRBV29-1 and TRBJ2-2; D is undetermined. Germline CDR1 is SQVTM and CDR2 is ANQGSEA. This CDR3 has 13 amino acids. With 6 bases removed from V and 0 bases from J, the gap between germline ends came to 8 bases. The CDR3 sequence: CSVEHTNTGELFF. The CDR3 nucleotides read TGCAGCGTGGAGCACACGAACACCGGGGAGCTGTTTTTT.

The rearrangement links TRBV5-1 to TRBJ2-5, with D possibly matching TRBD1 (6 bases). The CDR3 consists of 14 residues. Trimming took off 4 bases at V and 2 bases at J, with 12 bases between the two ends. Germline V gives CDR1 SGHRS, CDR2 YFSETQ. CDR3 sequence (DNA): TGCGCCAGCAGCCCCCCCGGGACACAAGAGACCCAGTACTTC. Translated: CASSPPGTQETQYF.

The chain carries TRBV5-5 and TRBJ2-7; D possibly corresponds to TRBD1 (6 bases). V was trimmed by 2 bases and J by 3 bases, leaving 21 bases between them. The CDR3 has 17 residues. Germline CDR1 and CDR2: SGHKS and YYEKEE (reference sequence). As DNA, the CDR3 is TGTGCCAGCAGCTTCCTAACGGGACCGGGACACAACTACGAGCAGTACTTC. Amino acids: CASSFLTGPGHNYEQYF.

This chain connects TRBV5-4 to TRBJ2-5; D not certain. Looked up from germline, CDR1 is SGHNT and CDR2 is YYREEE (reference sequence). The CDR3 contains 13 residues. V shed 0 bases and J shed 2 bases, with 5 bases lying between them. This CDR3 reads CASSLGLQETQYF. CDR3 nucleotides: TGTGCCAGCAGCTTGGGGCTGCAAGAGACCCAGTACTTC. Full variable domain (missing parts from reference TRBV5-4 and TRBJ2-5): ETGVTQSPTHLIKTRGQQVTLRCSSQSGHNTVSWYQQALGQGPQFIFQYYREEENGRGNFPPRFSGLQFPNYSSELNVNALELDDSALYLCASSLGLQETQYFGPGTRLLVL.

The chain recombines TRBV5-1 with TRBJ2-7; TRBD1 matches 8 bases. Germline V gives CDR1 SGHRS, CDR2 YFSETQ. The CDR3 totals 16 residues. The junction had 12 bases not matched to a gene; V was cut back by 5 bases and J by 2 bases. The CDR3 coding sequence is TGCGCCAGCAGACTTTCGACAGGGGAGAGGGCCTACGAGCAGTACTTC. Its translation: CASRLSTGERAYEQYF.